The 24 T cell receptor beta chains presented below share a single source sample, sequenced in a study of T cell responses to AZD1222 COVID-19 vaccine (dated by TCRdb to about 2021). Receptor amplification or capture employed the immunoSEQ multiplex PCR assay. Not all clones reach the TCRdb copy of this immuneACCESS table, which keeps in-frame sequences only. Checked studies attribute under half of the gap to unresolved V genes and leave the rest unexplained. The sample contains approximately 160,000 clones, 90% of them found a single time. Approximately 3% of the sample belongs to the ten largest clones. Reading the label with the study, this specimen's time point is: baseline before first vaccination. Sequencing used peripheral blood, obtained on day 0 of AZD1222 vaccination. All receptors come from an adult in good health.

This clone was recorded once. The chain carries TRBV4-3 and TRBJ2-3; TRBD1 matches 11 bases. Germline V gives CDR1 LGHNA, CDR2 YSLEER. Trimming took 0 bases from V and 3 from J; bases not matched to a gene: 5. The CDR3 is made up of 17 amino acids. This chain's CDR3 is CASSQEYGTGGTDTQYF. The DNA of the CDR3 is TGCGCCAGCAGCCAAGAATACGGGACAGGGGGAACAGATACGCAGTATTTT.

This chain uses TRBV30 with TRBJ1-2, with TRBD1 as a possible D gene (5 bases). Trimming removed 4 bases at V and 2 bases at J, with 8 bases between. The length of the CDR3 is 12 residues. Germline assignment: CDR1 GTSNPN and CDR2 SVGIG (reference sequence). The CDR3 spells CAWNPGNYGYTF. The CDR3 bases are TGTGCCTGGAATCCAGGGAACTATGGCTACACCTTC.

The rearrangement joins TRBV4-2 to TRBJ2-3; 8 nucleotides match TRBD2. The V gene end was trimmed by 1 base and the J gene end by 1 base; junction bases not matched to a gene: 1. The CDR3 spans 15 residues. The germline gives CDR1 LGHNA, CDR2 YNFKEQ. CDR3 protein: CASSQGAGGTDTQYF. The CDR3 DNA sequence: TGTGCCAGCAGCCAAGGAGCGGGAGGCACAGATACGCAGTATTTT.

This chain links TRBV30 with TRBJ2-2; TRBD1 aligns across 8 bases. With 1 base clipped from V and 6 bases from J, the junction kept 4 bases outside the gene matches. Per the germline V gene, CDR1 is GTSNPN and CDR2 is SVGIG (reference sequence). The CDR3 is made up of 14 amino acids. This CDR3 reads CAWSGTGSAGELFF. Here the CDR3 DNA reads TGTGCCTGGAGTGGGACAGGGTCAGCCGGGGAGCTGTTTTTT.

V gene TRBV27 combines with J gene TRBJ1-4, with D possibly being TRBD1 (6 bases). The V end was cut by 4 bases, the J end by 1 base, with 7 bases between. This CDR3 region has 14 residues. CDR1 and CDR2 from the germline V gene are MNHEY and SMNVEV (reference sequence). CDR3 in amino acids: CASSSGVTNEKLFF. DNA of the CDR3: TGTGCCAGCAGTTCAGGGGTAACTAATGAAAAACTGTTTTTT.

The V call is TRBV29-1, the J call TRBJ1-2, with 7 bases aligning to TRBD1. V was clipped by 7 bases and J by 4 bases; unmatched bases: 6. The CDR3 length is 12 residues. Germline V gives CDR1 SQVTM, CDR2 ANQGSEA. CDR3 DNA sequence: TGCAGCGCAATGGGACAGCGCTATGGCTACACCTTC. The encoded protein is CSAMGQRYGYTF.

This clone has just one count. The J gene is TRBJ2-3, the V gene TRBV30; D is undetermined. This CDR3 has 13 amino acids. Germline CDR1 reads GTSNPN; CDR2 reads SVGIG (reference sequence). V dropped 1 base and J dropped 4 bases, with 9 bases sitting between them. The CDR3 DNA reads TGTGCCTGGAGTGCAGGAGAGCCAGATACGCAGTATTTT. Protein sequence: CAWSAGEPDTQYF.

The chain combines TRBV6-2 or TRBV6-3 with TRBJ2-7; D remains ambiguous. The CDR3 has 14 residues. Germline values: CDR1 MNHEY, CDR2 SVGEGT. Trimming removed 2 bases at V and 7 bases at J, with 15 bases between. CDR3 protein: CASSYITTSGEQYF. CDR3 DNA: TGTGCCAGCAGTTACATCACAACTTCCGGAGAGCAGTACTTC.

This chain uses TRBV7-2 with TRBJ2-7; no firm D call. The CDR3 sequence is 12 residues long. Germline assignment: CDR1 SGHTA and CDR2 FQGNSA. The V and J ends lost 5 bases and 3 bases respectively, with 8 bases between them. CDR3 nucleotides: TGTGCCAGCAGCCGACAAGACTACGAGCAGTACTTC. Amino acid sequence: CASSRQDYEQYF.

V gene TRBV5-1 combines with J gene TRBJ2-2, with no clear D. V was cut by 3 bases and J by 0 bases, with 12 bases left in between. Germline-derived CDR1 and CDR2 are SGHRS and YFSETQ. This CDR3 has 16 amino acids. The CDR3 DNA reads TGCGCCAGCAGCTCCGCCCGCGGCTCGAACACCGGGGAGCTGTTTTTT. Its translation: CASSSARGSNTGELFF.

This clone was recorded only once. V usage is TRBV7-8 and J usage is TRBJ2-1, with 8 bases matching TRBD2. The CDR3 extends over 18 amino acids. After removal of 1 base from V and 7 bases from J, the junction contained 15 bases not matched to a gene. Germline V gene sequence: CDR1 SGHVS, CDR2 FQNEAQ. CDR3 DNA sequence: TGTGCCAGCAGCTTAGTGGGTAGCGGGAAACTTTCTGGGAATGAGCAGTTCTTC. This encodes CASSLVGSGKLSGNEQFF. Filled out from reference TRBV7-8 and TRBJ2-1, the complete variable domain reads GAGVSQSPRYKVAKRGQDVALRCDPISGHVSLFWYQQALGQGPEFLTYFQNEAQLDKSGLPSDRFFAERPEGSVSTLKIQRTQQEDSAVYLCASSLVGSGKLSGNEQFFGPGTRLTVL.

The rearrangement links TRBV5-8 to TRBJ1-2; D remains ambiguous. Germline CDR1 SGHTS, CDR2 YDEGEE. CDR3 length: 13 residues. Trimming pared 7 bases from V and 2 bases from J, leaving 12 bases between. The CDR3 sequence is CASRPPWNYGYTF. Written as DNA, the CDR3 is TGTGCCAGCCGCCCTCCGTGGAACTATGGCTACACCTTC.

The chain couples TRBV29-1 to TRBJ2-3; maybe TRBD2 (6 bases). The CDR3 consists of 15 residues. The ends were cut back, 4 bases at V and 0 bases at J, with 14 bases in the middle. Germline V gene data show CDR1 as SQVTM and CDR2 as ANQGSEA. The chain's CDR3 is CSVAGERGSTDTQYF. CDR3 DNA: TGCAGCGTTGCGGGTGAACGGGGGAGCACAGATACGCAGTATTTT.

The chain links TRBV19 to TRBJ2-3, with D tentatively TRBD2 (7 bases). Trimming stripped 4 bases from V and 4 bases from J, with 15 bases between. Germline assignment: CDR1 LNHDA and CDR2 SQIVND (reference sequence). CDR3 length equals 15 residues. The CDR3: CASSTGTGGADTQYF. The CDR3 nucleotides read TGTGCCAGTAGTACCGGGACGGGGGGCGCAGATACGCAGTATTTT.

This chain links TRBV6-2 or TRBV6-3 with TRBJ1-1; tentative D call: TRBD1 (6 bases). Germline values: CDR1 MNHEY, CDR2 SVGEGT. The CDR3 loop spans 15 amino acids. With 6 bases removed from V and 2 bases from J, the gap between germline ends came to 16 bases. CDR3 sequence reads: CASSFLRDTNTEAFF. DNA of the CDR3: TGTGCCAGCAGCTTCTTAAGGGACACCAACACTGAAGCTTTCTTT.

The J gene is TRBJ1-2, the V gene TRBV7-3, with 12 bases fitting TRBD1. Germline V gives CDR1 SGHTA, CDR2 FQGTGA. V trimming: 5 bases; J trimming: 0 bases; junction bases outside the gene matches: 22. This CDR3 is built from 22 residues. CDR3 loop: CASSLNEGQGAPESRPNYGYTF. CDR3 bases: TGTGCCAGCAGCCTGAACGAGGGACAGGGGGCTCCCGAATCGAGGCCTAACTATGGCTACACCTTC.

The chain joins TRBV14 to TRBJ2-5; 11 bases match TRBD2. This CDR3 comprises 15 residues. Germline loops: CDR1 SGHDN, CDR2 FVKESK. Unmatched junction bases numbered 7, after V lost 4 bases and J lost 6 bases. CDR3: CASSLSGGARKTQYF. The CDR3 bases are TGTGCCAGCAGCCTTAGCGGGGGGGCTCGGAAGACCCAGTACTTC.

CDR3 sequence (DNA): TGTGCCAGCAGCTCACAGGTCCTTAGCACAGATACGCAGTATTTT. It codes for CASSSQVLSTDTQYF. The V call is TRBV7-2, the J call TRBJ2-3, with TRBD1 as a possible D gene (5 bases). Germline CDR1 is SGHTA and CDR2 is FQGNSA. Trimming took 4 bases from V and 0 from J, leaving 11 bases between them. This CDR3 contains 15 residues.

Turning to this clone: The sample holds other DNA sequences that translate to the same CDR3. This rearrangement joins TRBV9 to TRBJ2-3; TRBD1 might be the D (5 bases). In germline, CDR1 is SGDLS, CDR2 YYNGEE. V was clipped by 0 bases and J by 1 base, with 9 bases between them. The length of the CDR3 is 15 residues. In DNA, the CDR3 is TGTGCCAGCAGCGTAGAAGGGGTAGGCACAGATACGCAGTATTTT. It translates to CASSVEGVGTDTQYF.

Remarks on this clone: The same CDR3 is also encoded by other DNA sequences in this sample. The chain recombines TRBV7-2 with TRBJ2-6; TRBD2 might be the D (6 bases). The germline V gene has CDR1 SGHTA and CDR2 FQGNSA. This CDR3 contains 16 residues. V was cut by 3 bases and J by 0 bases, with 9 bases left in between. The CDR3 nucleotides are TGTGCCAGCAGCTTGGGGCGGGGCTCTGGGGCCAACGTCCTGACTTTC. It translates to CASSLGRGSGANVLTF.

The sample holds one count of this clone. V and J are TRBV19 and TRBJ1-2; 8 bases fit TRBD1. Trimming at V came to 3 bases and at J to 4 bases, leaving 7 bases not matched to a gene. Per the germline V gene, CDR1 is LNHDA and CDR2 is SQIVND (reference sequence). CDR3 length equals 15 residues. The CDR3 sequence is CASSISDRELYGYTF. The CDR3 DNA reads TGTGCCAGTAGTATCTCGGACAGGGAGCTCTATGGCTACACCTTC.

The V and J genes are TRBV19 and TRBJ1-1, with a possible D match to TRBD1 (5 bases). The germline V and J ends were trimmed by 1 base and 1 base, with 10 bases remaining between them. Germline CDR1 and CDR2: LNHDA and SQIVND (reference sequence). The CDR3 has 15 residues. The CDR3 spells CASSIAGGSNTEAFF. The CDR3 bases are TGTGCCAGTAGTATAGCGGGGGGATCGAACACTGAAGCTTTCTTT.

This clone came up a few times. The sample carries other DNA sequences with the same CDR3. The chain employs TRBV6-6 and TRBJ1-1, with unresolved D. The CDR3 is 12 amino acids. V lost 6 bases, J lost 5 bases, and 10 bases lay in between. Per germline, CDR1 MNHNY and CDR2 SVGAGI (reference sequence). The CDR3 nucleotides read TGTGCCAGCAGCTACGGGAAGACTGAAGCTTTCTTT. Protein product: CASSYGKTEAFF.

The chain combines TRBV4-3 with TRBJ2-7; no definite D call. The germline V and J ends were trimmed by 0 bases and 2 bases, with 8 bases remaining between them. The CDR3 totals 14 residues. Germline V gene data show CDR1 as LGHNA and CDR2 as YSLEER. CDR3 sequence reads: CASSQERFTYEQYF. In DNA, the CDR3 is TGCGCCAGCAGCCAAGAACGGTTCACCTACGAGCAGTACTTC.